The 18 T cell receptor beta chains listed next were all sequenced from one sample in a study of T cell repertoires in cytomegalovirus infection. Each CDR3 protein gets one entry after TCRdb re-called the reads with MiXCR. The table includes tens of thousands of distinct CDR3 sequences, just under 4% detected once. The material sequenced was PBMCs. These TCRs come from a human donor in good health (CMV status not recorded). Some clones in this sample may be carry-over from other donors' samples.

This clonotype was detected many times. This sequence joins TRBV7-2 and TRBJ2-3, with 10 bases matching TRBD2. CDR1 SGHTA and CDR2 FQGNSA come from the germline V gene. The CDR3 consists of 19 residues. V lost 1 base, J lost 4 bases, and 14 bases stayed unmatched. The CDR3 protein is CASSLEDTSGIGFADTQYF. DNA of the CDR3: TGTGCCAGCAGCTTAGAAGATACTAGCGGGATAGGTTTTGCAGATACGCAGTATTTT. The full variable domain, in which reference TRBV7-2 and TRBJ2-3 provide the parts outside the CDR3, is GAGVSQSPSNKVTEKGKDVELRCDPISGHTALYWYRQSLGQGLEFLIYFQGNSAPDKSGLPSDRFSAERTGGSVSTLTIQRTQQEDSAVYLCASSLEDTSGIGFADTQYFGPGTRLTVL.

This clonotype came up many times. This chain uses TRBV7-2 with TRBJ1-1, with 7 nucleotides matching TRBD1. This CDR3 comprises 14 residues. Germline V gene sequence: CDR1 SGHTA, CDR2 FQGNSA. Trimming removed 5 bases from V and 6 bases from J; junction bases left unmatched: 9. CDR3 sequence (DNA): TGTGCCAGCAGCCCCAGGGGGATAGTCGCTGAAGCTTTCTTT. Translation: CASSPRGIVAEAFF. The complete variable domain, with remaining parts taken from reference TRBV7-2 and TRBJ1-1, reads GAGVSQSPSNKVTEKGKDVELRCDPISGHTALYWYRQSLGQGLEFLIYFQGNSAPDKSGLPSDRFSAERTGGSVSTLTIQRTQQEDSAVYLCASSPRGIVAEAFFGQGTRLTVV.

At least ten counts were recorded for this clonotype. This chain joins TRBV20-1 and TRBJ1-2, with a tentative D call TRBD1 (6 bases). Germline lookup yields CDR1 DFQATT and CDR2 SNEGSKA (reference sequence). V lost 7 bases and J lost 6, with 18 bases in between. The CDR3 totals 13 residues. The CDR3 loop reads CSVSQGRGDGYTF. DNA of the CDR3: TGCAGTGTTAGCCAGGGGCGCGGGGATGGCTACACCTTC.

This clonotype was seen many times. The chain has TRBV7-2 and TRBJ2-7; TRBD1 matches at 8 bases. V dropped 5 bases and J dropped 6; count of bases not matched to a gene: 6. This CDR3 contains 13 residues. The germline gives CDR1 SGHTA, CDR2 FQGNSA. The CDR3 protein is CASSVTGAGEQYF. CDR3 nucleotides: TGTGCCAGCAGCGTGACAGGGGCTGGCGAGCAGTACTTC. Complete variable domain (other parts from reference TRBV7-2 and TRBJ2-7): GAGVSQSPSNKVTEKGKDVELRCDPISGHTALYWYRQSLGQGLEFLIYFQGNSAPDKSGLPSDRFSAERTGGSVSTLTIQRTQQEDSAVYLCASSVTGAGEQYFGPGTRLTVT.

The sample holds many counts of this clonotype. This chain joins TRBV7-3 and TRBJ2-7; a weak D match, TRBD2 (6 bases). The germline V gene has CDR1 SGHTA and CDR2 FQGTGA. The CDR3 consists of 15 residues. V lost 4 bases to trimming and J lost 3 bases, with 16 bases between them. The CDR3 sequence is CASSSAGSNNYEQYF. The CDR3 region has the DNA TGTGCCAGCAGCTCAGCGGGTAGCAATAACTACGAGCAGTACTTC.

This clonotype showed up many times. The rearrangement uses TRBV28 and TRBJ1-5; D not certain. Germline assignment: CDR1 MDHEN and CDR2 SYDVKM. The V gene lost 1 base and the J gene lost 6 bases, with 7 bases spanning the gap. This CDR3 contains 13 residues. The CDR3 sequence: CASSLSAGQPQHF. The CDR3 DNA follows: TGTGCCAGCAGTTTATCCGCAGGTCAGCCCCAGCATTTT. The full variable domain, completed using reference TRBV28 and TRBJ1-5, is DVKVTQSSRYLVKRTGEKVFLECVQDMDHENMFWYRQDPGLGLRLIYFSYDVKMKEKGDIPEGYSVSREKKERFSLILESASTNQTSMYLCASSLSAGQPQHFGDGTRLSIL.

This clonotype was seen at least ten times. The gene calls are TRBV7-3 and TRBJ2-1; D is perhaps TRBD1 or TRBD2 (6 bases each). Trimming removed 5 bases at V and 6 bases at J, with 14 bases between. Germline CDR1 and CDR2: SGHTA and FQGTGA. The CDR3 is made up of 14 amino acids. The CDR3 DNA sequence: TGTGCCAGCAGCCAACAGGGAGGAAGCAATGAGCAGTTCTTC. This sequence encodes CASSQQGGSNEQFF.

This clonotype has a count of ten or more. The gene calls are TRBV7-2 and TRBJ2-5; D gene unclear. The CDR3 contains 15 residues. The germline gives CDR1 SGHTA, CDR2 FQGNSA. The V end lost 5 bases, the J end lost 0 bases, and 13 bases lay between the germline ends. The CDR3: CASSPLSQYQETQYF. CDR3 in DNA: TGTGCCAGCAGCCCCTTGTCGCAGTACCAAGAGACCCAGTACTTC.

At least ten counts were recorded for this clonotype. The chain couples TRBV6-2 or TRBV6-3 to TRBJ1-1; D not resolved. The CDR3 length is 14 residues. CDR1 MNHEY and CDR2 SVGEGT come from the germline V gene. Trimming pared 3 bases from V and 0 bases from J, leaving 8 bases between. In DNA, the CDR3 is TGTGCCAGCAGTTATAGACGGTTGAACACTGAAGCTTTCTTT. It is translated as CASSYRRLNTEAFF.

This clonotype was seen many times. The chain has TRBV12-3 or TRBV12-4 and TRBJ1-1; D not certain. CDR3 size: 13 residues. V was cut by 8 bases and J by 0 bases, with 10 bases left in between. The CDR3 DNA follows: TGTGCCAGCGGTGTAAGGCTGAACACTGAAGCTTTCTTT. Translation gives CASGVRLNTEAFF.

The sample holds many counts of this clonotype. The chain links TRBV28 to TRBJ2-7, with 9 bases identical to TRBD2. V lost 3 bases, J lost 5 bases, and 8 bases stayed unmatched. CDR3 length equals 15 residues. Looked up from germline, CDR1 is MDHEN and CDR2 is SYDVKM. Here the CDR3 DNA reads TGTGCCAGCAGTTTTGTGGCGGGAGGGCCCCACGAGCAGTACTTC. Translated: CASSFVAGGPHEQYF.

This clonotype was observed at least ten times. The chain combines TRBV11-3 with TRBJ2-1; 9 bases agree with TRBD2. Germline V lookup: CDR1 SGHNT, CDR2 YENEEA. The CDR3 spans 15 residues. The trim removed 0 bases at V and 9 bases at J, leaving 6 bases unmatched. CDR3 amino acids: CASSLDGLAGSEQFF. CDR3 DNA: TGTGCCAGCAGCTTAGATGGGCTAGCGGGATCTGAGCAGTTCTTC.

This clonotype was observed many times. The chain employs TRBV12-3 or TRBV12-4 and TRBJ2-1; 11 bases map to TRBD2. V lost 1 base and J lost 9; bases outside the gene matches: 5. There are 15 residues in the CDR3. The CDR3 DNA reads as TGTGCCAGCAGTTTAGTAGCGGGGGGGCCCTCTGAGCAGTTCTTC. It yields the protein CASSLVAGGPSEQFF.

In its sample, this clonotype ranks as medium-sized. In DNA, the CDR3 is TGTGCCAGCAGGGAGCTAGCTTCAGATACGCAGTATTTT. Translated: CASRELASDTQYF. The chain uses TRBV28 and TRBJ2-3; TRBD2 is a possible D gene (5 bases). Germline CDR1 and CDR2: MDHEN and SYDVKM. V lost 6 bases, J lost 4 bases, and 11 bases lay in between. The length of the CDR3 is 13 residues.

This clonotype was counted ten times or more. This rearrangement joins TRBV29-1 to TRBJ2-7; 7 bases are a match to TRBD1. Germline assignment: CDR1 SQVTM and CDR2 ANQGSEA. The CDR3 covers 14 residues. V lost 7 bases, J lost 0 bases, and 9 bases stayed unmatched. The CDR3 bases are TGCAGCGCCCAAGGACGGGACAGCTCCTACGAGCAGTACTTC. The encoded protein is CSAQGRDSSYEQYF.

This clonotype was seen at least ten times. The rearrangement joins TRBV7-9 to TRBJ2-7, with D perhaps matching TRBD1 (5 bases). Trimming shortened V by 5 bases and J by 5 bases, and 16 bases separated the two germline ends. Germline-derived CDR1 and CDR2 are SEHNR and FQNEAQ (reference sequence). The CDR3 is made up of 14 amino acids. This chain's CDR3 is CASSAKGYPHEQYF. The DNA of the CDR3 is TGTGCCAGCAGCGCCAAGGGGTACCCACACGAGCAGTACTTC.

This clonotype was detected ten times or more. V gene TRBV4-3 combines with J gene TRBJ2-1, with 13 bases matching TRBD2. Germline trimming cut 0 bases from V and 11 bases from J; bases unmatched to any gene: 10. CDR1 and CDR2 from the germline V gene are LGHNA and YSLEER. This CDR3 spans 17 amino acids. In DNA form, the CDR3 reads TGCGCCAGCAGCCAAGAGACTACGGGACTAGCGGGGTTCCAGCAGTTCTTC. It codes for CASSQETTGLAGFQQFF.

The CDR3 sequence: CASSILQGAVSTEAFF. CDR3 nucleotide sequence: TGTGCCAGCAGTATTCTCCAGGGGGCGGTTTCCACTGAAGCTTTCTTT. The V gene is TRBV28, the J gene TRBJ1-1; TRBD1 matches at 8 bases. The CDR3 is made up of 16 amino acids. Germline V gives CDR1 MDHEN, CDR2 SYDVKM. V trimming: 5 bases; J trimming: 4 bases; junction bases outside the gene matches: 12.